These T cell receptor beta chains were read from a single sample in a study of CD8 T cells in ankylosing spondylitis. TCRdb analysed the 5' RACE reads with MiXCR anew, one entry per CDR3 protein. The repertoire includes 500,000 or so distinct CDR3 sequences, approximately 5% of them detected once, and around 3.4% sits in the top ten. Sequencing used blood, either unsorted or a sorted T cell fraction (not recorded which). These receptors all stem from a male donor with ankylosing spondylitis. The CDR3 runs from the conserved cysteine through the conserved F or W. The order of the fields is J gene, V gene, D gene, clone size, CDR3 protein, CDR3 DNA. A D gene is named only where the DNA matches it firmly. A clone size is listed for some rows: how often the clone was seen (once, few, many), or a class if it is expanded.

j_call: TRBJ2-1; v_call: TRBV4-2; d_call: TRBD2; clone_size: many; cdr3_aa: CASSQLAGGHNNEQFF; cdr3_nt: TGTGCCAGCAGCCAGTTAGCGGGAGGGCACAACAATGAGCAGTTCTTC
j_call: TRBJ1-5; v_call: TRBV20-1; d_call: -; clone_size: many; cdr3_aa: CSAPDGDQPQHF; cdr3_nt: TGCAGTGCCCCGGACGGGGATCAGCCCCAGCATTTT
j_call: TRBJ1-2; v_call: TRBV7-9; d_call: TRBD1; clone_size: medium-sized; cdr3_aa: CASNKEGQGRNGYTF; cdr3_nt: TGTGCCAGCAACAAAGAAGGACAGGGGAGAAATGGCTACACCTTC
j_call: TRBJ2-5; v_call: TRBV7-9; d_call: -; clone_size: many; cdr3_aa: CASSGRGKETQYF; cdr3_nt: TGTGCCAGCAGCGGCAGGGGAAAAGAGACCCAGTACTTC
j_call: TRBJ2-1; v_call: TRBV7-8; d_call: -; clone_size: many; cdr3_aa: CASSFSSYSYNEQFF; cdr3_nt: TGTGCCAGCAGCTTTAGCAGCTACTCCTACAATGAGCAGTTCTTC
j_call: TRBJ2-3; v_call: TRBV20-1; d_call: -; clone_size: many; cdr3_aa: CSAPFPTDTQYF; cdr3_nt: TGCAGTGCTCCCTTCCCCACAGATACGCAGTATTTT
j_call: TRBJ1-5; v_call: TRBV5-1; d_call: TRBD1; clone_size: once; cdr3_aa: CASSLGGTGDGQPQHF; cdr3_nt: TGCGCCAGCAGCTTGGGAGGGACAGGGGATGGTCAGCCCCAGCATTTT
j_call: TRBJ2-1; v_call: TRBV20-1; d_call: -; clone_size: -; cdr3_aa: CSPDSGSSYNEQFF; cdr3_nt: TGCAGCCCAGATAGCGGTAGCTCCTACAATGAGCAGTTCTTC
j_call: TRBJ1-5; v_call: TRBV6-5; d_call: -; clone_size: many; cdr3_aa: CASSYSGLGFIGQPQHF; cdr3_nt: TGTGCCAGCAGTTACTCGGGGTTAGGCTTTATCGGTCAGCCCCAGCATTTT
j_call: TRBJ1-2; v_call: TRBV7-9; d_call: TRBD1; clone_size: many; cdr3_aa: CASSLTGGSGYTF; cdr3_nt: TGTGCCAGCAGCTTAACAGGGGGTTCAGGCTACACCTTC
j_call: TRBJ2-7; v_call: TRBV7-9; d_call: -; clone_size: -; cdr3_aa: CASSLALTSSSFEQYF; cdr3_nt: TGTGCCAGCAGCTTAGCGCTCACATCCAGTTCATTCGAGCAGTACTTC
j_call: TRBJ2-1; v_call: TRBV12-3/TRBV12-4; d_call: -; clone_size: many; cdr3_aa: CASSTDGRLYNEQFF; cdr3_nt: TGTGCCAGCAGTACCGACGGACGGCTCTACAATGAGCAGTTCTTC
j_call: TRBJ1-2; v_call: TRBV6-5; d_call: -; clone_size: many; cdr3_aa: CASSSGPTPGGYTF; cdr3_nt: TGTGCCAGCAGTTCCGGACCGACACCGGGTGGCTACACCTTC
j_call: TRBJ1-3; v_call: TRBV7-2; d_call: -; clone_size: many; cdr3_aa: CASSPTGSSGNTIYF; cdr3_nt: TGTGCCAGCAGCCCAACAGGGTCCTCTGGAAACACCATATATTTT
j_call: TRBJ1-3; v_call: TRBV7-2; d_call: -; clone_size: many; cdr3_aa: CASSLVGSTGNTIYF; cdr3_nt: TGTGCCAGCAGCTTAGTGGGTAGCACTGGAAACACCATATATTTT
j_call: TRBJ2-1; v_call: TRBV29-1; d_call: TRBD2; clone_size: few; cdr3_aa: CSVAGLAGGHSYNEQFF; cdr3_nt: TGCAGCGTTGCGGGACTAGCGGGAGGTCACTCCTACAATGAGCAGTTCTTC
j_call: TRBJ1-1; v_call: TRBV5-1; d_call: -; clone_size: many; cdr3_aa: CASSPQAGTTEAFF; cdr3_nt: TGCGCCAGCAGCCCGCAAGCCGGTACCACTGAAGCTTTCTTT
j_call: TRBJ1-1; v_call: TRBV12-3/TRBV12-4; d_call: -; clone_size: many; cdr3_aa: CASSRSDVPEAFF; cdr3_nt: TGTGCCAGCAGTCGCTCAGATGTTCCTGAAGCTTTCTTT
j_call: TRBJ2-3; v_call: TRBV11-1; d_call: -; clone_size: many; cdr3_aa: CASSRRADTQYF; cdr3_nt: TGTGCCAGCAGCCGACGGGCAGATACGCAGTATTTT
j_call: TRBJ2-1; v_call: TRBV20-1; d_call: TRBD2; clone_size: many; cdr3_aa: CSARGAGLAGAGGEQFF; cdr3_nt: TGCAGTGCTAGAGGGGCAGGGCTAGCGGGAGCCGGGGGTGAGCAGTTCTTC
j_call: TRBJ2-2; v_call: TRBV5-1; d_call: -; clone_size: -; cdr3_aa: CASRSINTGELFF; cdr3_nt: TGCGCCAGCAGAAGCATAAACACCGGGGAGCTGTTTTTT
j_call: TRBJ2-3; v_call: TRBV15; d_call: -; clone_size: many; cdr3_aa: CATSRDPVVGDTQYF; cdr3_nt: TGTGCCACCAGCAGAGACCCGGTGGTAGGAGATACGCAGTATTTT
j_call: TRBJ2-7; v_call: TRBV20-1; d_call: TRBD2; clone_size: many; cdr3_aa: CSAPMLAGDEQYF; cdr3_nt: TGCAGTGCTCCCATGCTAGCGGGAGACGAGCAGTACTTC
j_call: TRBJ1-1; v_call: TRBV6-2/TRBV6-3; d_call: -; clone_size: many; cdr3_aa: CASSRLVEAFF; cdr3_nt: TGTGCCAGCAGTCGACTGGTTGAAGCTTTCTTT
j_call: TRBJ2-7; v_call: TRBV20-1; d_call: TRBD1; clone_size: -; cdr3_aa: CSAIDRGLSYEQYF; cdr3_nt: TGCAGTGCTATAGACAGGGGCCTCTCCTACGAGCAGTACTTC
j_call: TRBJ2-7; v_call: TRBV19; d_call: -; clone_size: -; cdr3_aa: CASRRKGLSYEQYF; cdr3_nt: TGTGCCAGTAGACGGAAGGGGCTCTCCTACGAGCAGTACTTC
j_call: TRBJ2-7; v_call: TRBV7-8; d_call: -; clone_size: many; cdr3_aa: CASSLGRWGTDEQYF; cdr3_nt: TGTGCCAGCAGCTTAGGGAGATGGGGAACGGACGAGCAGTACTTC
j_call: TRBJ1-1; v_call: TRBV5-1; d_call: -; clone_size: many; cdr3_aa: CASSMMGVNTEAFF; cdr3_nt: TGCGCCAGCAGCATGATGGGGGTAAACACTGAAGCTTTCTTT
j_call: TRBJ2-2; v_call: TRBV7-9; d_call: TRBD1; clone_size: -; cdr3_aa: CASSTLDRGNTGELFF; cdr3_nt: TGTGCCAGCAGCACTCTGGACAGGGGGAACACCGGGGAGCTGTTTTTT
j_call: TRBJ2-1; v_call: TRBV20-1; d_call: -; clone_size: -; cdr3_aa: CSARDRGRTRQFF; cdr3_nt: TGCAGTGCTAGAGATCGGGGGCGGACCCGGCAGTTCTTC
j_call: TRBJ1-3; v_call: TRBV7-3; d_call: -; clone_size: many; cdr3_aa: CASSLQAGNTIYF; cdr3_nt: TGTGCCAGCAGCTTACAGGCAGGAAACACCATATATTTT
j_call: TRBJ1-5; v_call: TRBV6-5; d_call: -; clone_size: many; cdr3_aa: CASSIQGPRQPQHF; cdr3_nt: TGTGCCAGCAGTATACAGGGTCCCCGGCAGCCCCAGCATTTT
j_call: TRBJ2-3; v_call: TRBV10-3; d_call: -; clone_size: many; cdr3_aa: CAISELRVSTDTQYF; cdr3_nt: TGTGCCATCAGTGAGCTGCGGGTGAGCACAGATACGCAGTATTTT